The 26 T cell receptor beta chains below all came from one sample that was sequenced in a study of T-cell memory formation after mild COVID-19. TCRdb redid the calling of the 5' RACE reads with MiXCR, one entry per CDR3 protein. The data hold some 130,000 distinct CDR3 sequences, with 5% to 6.5% observed a single time. The sequencing sample was made of PBMCs or a T cell subset sorted from them (not recorded which). The origin of the receptors is an adult woman who had mild COVID-19 (a few samples of this study predate the infection). Cell type and time point are not known.

This clonotype was found many times. CDR3 DNA: TGCGCCAGCAGCTGGACAGGTTTGAATGAGCAGTTCTTC. It yields the protein CASSWTGLNEQFF. V gene TRBV5-1 combines with J gene TRBJ2-1; TRBD1 matches 7 bases. Looked up from germline, CDR1 is SGHRS and CDR2 is YFSETQ. The CDR3 is made up of 13 amino acids. J was trimmed by 7 bases and V by 3 bases; bases with no gene match: 4.

This clonotype was seen at least ten times. V usage is TRBV12-3 or TRBV12-4 and J usage is TRBJ1-1; a weak D match, TRBD1 (6 bases). This CDR3 spans 14 amino acids. V lost 6 bases to trimming and J lost 1 base, with 12 bases between them. The CDR3 sequence is CASSGGAANTEAFF. CDR3 in DNA: TGTGCCAGCAGCGGGGGGGCAGCGAACACTGAAGCTTTCTTT.

This clonotype occurred a few times. V gene TRBV6-5 combines with J gene TRBJ1-2; D remains unclear. CDR3 length: 15 residues. Trimming took off 5 bases at V and 4 bases at J, with 17 bases between the two ends. Germline loops: CDR1 MNHEY, CDR2 SVGAGI. The CDR3 protein is CASSPRSGVGYGYTF. CDR3 in DNA: TGTGCCAGCAGTCCCCGCAGCGGGGTAGGCTATGGCTACACCTTC.

This chain links TRBV29-1 with TRBJ2-5; D might be TRBD1 (6 bases). Germline V gene sequence: CDR1 SQVTM, CDR2 ANQGSEA. This CDR3 region has 12 residues. Trimming removed 6 bases from V and 2 bases from J, with 10 bases in between. CDR3 sequence: CSVYGTQETQYF. CDR3 coding DNA: TGCAGCGTCTACGGGACACAAGAGACCCAGTACTTC.

This clonotype has more than one count but fewer than ten. The V call is TRBV12-3 or TRBV12-4, the J call TRBJ2-5, with D possibly being TRBD1 (6 bases). With 6 bases removed from V and 5 bases from J, the gap between germline ends came to 19 bases. The CDR3 is 15 residues long. The CDR3 spells CASSPPAGQGETQYF. The CDR3 region has the DNA TGTGCCAGCAGCCCTCCGGCTGGCCAGGGGGAGACCCAGTACTTC.

This clonotype has only a few counts. The V gene is TRBV6-6, the J gene TRBJ1-3; tentative D call: TRBD1 (5 bases). The germline V gene has CDR1 MNHNY and CDR2 SVGAGI (reference sequence). Trimming stripped 4 bases from V and 4 bases from J, with 17 bases between. This CDR3 has 16 residues. The CDR3 bases are TGTGCCAGCAGTTTTACGGGAGGGGCTGCCGGAAACACCATATATTTT. Protein: CASSFTGGAAGNTIYF.

This clonotype appeared many times. This rearrangement joins TRBV5-1 to TRBJ2-4; D may be TRBD1 (6 bases). CDR3 length equals 16 residues. CDR1 and CDR2 (germline): SGHRS, YFSETQ. Between the trimmed V and J ends, which lost 0 bases and 6 bases, there was a span of 16 bases. The CDR3 DNA is TGCGCCAGCAGCTTGGACCCACAGGGCTCGTCAAACATTCAGTACTTC. It encodes CASSLDPQGSSNIQYF.

There are a few counts of this clonotype. The CDR3 DNA sequence: TGTGCCACCAGCAGAGAGGTGGGTGGTCTAGCGGGTCGCTCCTACGAGCAGTACTTC. This codes for CATSREVGGLAGRSYEQYF. The rearrangement links TRBV15 to TRBJ2-7; 8 bases agree with TRBD2. The germline gives CDR1 LNHNV, CDR2 YYDKDF (reference sequence). The V and J ends lost 0 bases and 0 bases, in that order; junction bases with no gene match: 13. The length of the CDR3 is 19 residues.

Ten or more counts support this clonotype. This chain connects TRBV27 to TRBJ2-1; 11 bases line up with TRBD2. The germline CDR1 and CDR2 sequences are MNHEY and SMNVEV (reference sequence). The CDR3 runs to 15 residues. Losses at the gene ends were 7 bases for V and 5 bases for J; bases not matched to a gene: 7. CDR3 sequence: CASTLLAGDDNEQFF. In nucleotides, the CDR3 is TGTGCCAGCACCCTACTAGCGGGAGACGACAATGAGCAGTTCTTC.

J is TRBJ2-7 and V is TRBV5-4; TRBD2 might be the D (6 bases). Trimming shortened V by 0 bases and J by 6 bases, and 16 bases separated the two germline ends. The germline gives CDR1 SGHNT, CDR2 YYREEE (reference sequence). This CDR3 comprises 15 residues. The CDR3 DNA is TGTGCCAGCAGCTTGGAGGTAGCGGCTGGCTTCGAGCAGTACTTC. Translating gives CASSLEVAAGFEQYF.

This chain uses TRBV4-1 with TRBJ1-1; D gene ambiguous. Trimming shortened V by 3 bases and J by 10 bases, and 12 bases separated the two germline ends. Per the germline V gene, CDR1 is MGHRA and CDR2 is YSYEKL. CDR3 length: 12 residues. The DNA for the CDR3 is TGCGCCAGCAGCCACAGTCTTACGCCAGCTTTCTTT. It yields the protein CASSHSLTPAFF.

This clonotype was found many times. The chain recombines TRBV30 with TRBJ2-1, with D perhaps given as TRBD1 or TRBD2 (6 bases each). Trimming cost V 3 bases and J 6 bases, with 27 bases left between them. CDR1 and CDR2 (germline): GTSNPN, SVGIG (reference sequence). The CDR3 loop spans 18 amino acids. This CDR3 reads CAWRRRRGVRTTINEQFF. The DNA for the CDR3 is TGTGCCTGGAGGAGGCGGAGGGGGGTCCGCACAACTATCAATGAGCAGTTCTTC.

This clonotype was picked up many times. The chain recombines TRBV15 with TRBJ1-1; D unresolved. CDR1 is LNHNV and CDR2 is YYDKDF in the germline V gene (reference sequence). The CDR3 is 12 residues long. V lost 8 bases, J lost 1 base, and 8 bases lay in between. CDR3 in amino acids: CATAPGNTEAFF. The CDR3 DNA sequence: TGTGCCACCGCCCCCGGGAACACTGAAGCTTTCTTT.

This clonotype was found once. The rearrangement uses TRBV20-1 and TRBJ1-2; 8 nucleotides match TRBD1. CDR3 size: 14 residues. V was pared by 6 bases and J by 8 bases, with 14 bases of the junction left unmatched. Germline V gene sequence: CDR1 DFQATT, CDR2 SNEGSKA (reference sequence). The chain's CDR3 is CSATHVQGARGYTF. CDR3 DNA: TGCAGTGCCACACACGTCCAGGGGGCGCGGGGCTACACCTTC.

This clonotype showed up just a few times. V is TRBV10-3 and J is TRBJ1-2; D is uncertain. The CDR3 loop spans 15 amino acids. V was trimmed by 0 bases and J by 6 bases, leaving 14 bases between them. CDR1 is ENHRY, CDR2 SYGVKD, per germline. The CDR3 DNA sequence: TGTGCCATCAGTGAGTCAGCGACGGGCTCTCATGGCTACACCTTC. Translated: CAISESATGSHGYTF.

The table lists this clonotype with a few counts. This chain uses TRBV4-1 with TRBJ1-2; D is undetermined. Germline loops: CDR1 MGHRA, CDR2 YSYEKL. The CDR3 length is 14 residues. V lost 1 base to trimming and J lost 2 bases, with 8 bases between them. The CDR3 protein is CASSQAVANYGYTF. The CDR3 DNA follows: TGCGCCAGCAGCCAAGCGGTAGCCAACTATGGCTACACCTTC.

This clonotype was recorded many times. V is TRBV6-5 and J is TRBJ2-1, with TRBD2 identical over 9 bases. The V gene's germline CDR1 is MNHEY and CDR2 SVGAGI. V dropped 6 bases and J dropped 4; count of bases not matched to a gene: 10. The CDR3 extends over 16 amino acids. The CDR3 here is CASSSPGTSIYNEQFF. The CDR3 DNA sequence: TGTGCCAGCAGCTCACCCGGGACTAGCATTTACAATGAGCAGTTCTTC.

Many counts were recorded for this clonotype. V is TRBV5-1 and J is TRBJ2-7, with TRBD1 as a possible D gene (5 bases). The length of the CDR3 is 13 residues. Trimming took 5 bases from V and 1 from J, leaving 10 bases between them. Germline loops: CDR1 SGHRS, CDR2 YFSETQ. The CDR3 protein is CASRADNSYEQYF. The CDR3 nucleotides read TGCGCCAGCAGGGCGGACAATTCCTACGAGCAGTACTTC.

CDR3: CASSFRRGNTGELFF. DNA for the CDR3: TGTGCCAGCAGCTTTCGCAGGGGCAACACCGGGGAGCTGTTTTTT. The chain links TRBV3-1 to TRBJ2-2, with D maybe TRBD1 (6 bases). The V end was cut by 5 bases, the J end by 2 bases, with 12 bases between. The CDR3 contains 15 residues. CDR1 and CDR2 from the germline V gene are LGHDT and YNNKEL (reference sequence).

In this sample, this clonotype turned up many times. The chain links TRBV20-1 to TRBJ1-1; D uncertain. In germline, CDR1 is DFQATT, CDR2 SNEGSKA (reference sequence). The CDR3 is made up of 11 amino acids. Trimming pared 5 bases from V and 1 base from J, leaving 5 bases between. CDR3 in amino acids: CSAYTNTEAFF. CDR3 DNA: TGCAGTGCTTACACGAACACTGAAGCTTTCTTT.

This clonotype was seen a few times. J is TRBJ1-1 and V is TRBV6-5, with D maybe TRBD1 (5 bases). Germline CDR1 reads MNHEY; CDR2 reads SVGAGI. There are 15 residues in the CDR3. The V end was cut by 6 bases, the J end by 0 bases, with 14 bases between. The chain's CDR3 is CASSLSGTVNTEAFF. The CDR3 bases are TGTGCCAGCAGCCTCTCGGGGACCGTGAACACTGAAGCTTTCTTT.

This clonotype was detected ten times or more. The V gene is TRBV5-5, the J gene TRBJ1-3, with 7 bases matching TRBD1. The CDR3 loop spans 15 amino acids. The junction had 6 bases not matched to a gene; V was cut back by 3 bases and J by 3 bases. Germline V CDR1 and CDR2: SGHKS, YYEKEE (reference sequence). The CDR3 DNA follows: TGTGCCAGCAGCTCCAGACAGGGTATTGGAAACACCATATATTTT. This gives the protein CASSSRQGIGNTIYF.

This clonotype was counted at least ten times. The V and J genes are TRBV29-1 and TRBJ2-5, with D unclear. V lost 5 bases and J 3 bases, leaving 4 bases between the germline ends. There are 10 residues in the CDR3. The germline CDR1 and CDR2 sequences are SQVTM and ANQGSEA. CDR3 sequence reads: CSVRKETQYF. The CDR3 nucleotides are TGCAGCGTTCGGAAAGAGACCCAGTACTTC.

The sample holds many counts of this clonotype. The rearrangement links TRBV20-1 to TRBJ2-3; 8 positions agree with TRBD2. Trimming at V came to 3 bases and at J to 2 bases, leaving 7 bases not matched to a gene. There are 15 residues in the CDR3. Germline assignment: CDR1 DFQATT and CDR2 SNEGSKA (reference sequence). The CDR3 loop is CSARGQRGHTDTQYF. CDR3 sequence (DNA): TGCAGTGCTAGGGGCCAGCGGGGGCACACAGATACGCAGTATTTT.

This clonotype has just a few counts. V is TRBV15 and J is TRBJ2-3, with 8 bases identical to TRBD2. V lost 8 bases to trimming and J lost 8 bases; unmatched junction nucleotides: 9. From germline, CDR1 is LNHNV and CDR2 YYDKDF (reference sequence). This CDR3 comprises 13 residues. CDR3 in amino acids: CATRASGRGTQYF. The CDR3 DNA reads as TGTGCCACCCGGGCCAGCGGGAGAGGTACGCAGTATTTT. Full variable domain (missing parts from reference TRBV15 and TRBJ2-3): DAMVIQNPRYQVTQFGKPVTLSCSQTLNHNVMYWYQQKSSQAPKLLFHYYDKDFNNEADTPDNFQSRRPNTSFCFLDIRSPGLGDTAMYLCATRASGRGTQYFGPGTRLTVL.

This clonotype was detected many times. J is TRBJ1-1 and V is TRBV5-1; 7 bases line up with TRBD1. The ends lost 7 bases at V and 1 base at J; junction bases unmatched: 7. This CDR3 is 14 amino acids long. CDR1 SGHRS and CDR2 YFSETQ come from the germline V gene. The CDR3 bases are TGCGCCAGCCTGAGGGGGCAGGGGAACACTGAAGCTTTCTTT. This gives the protein CASLRGQGNTEAFF.